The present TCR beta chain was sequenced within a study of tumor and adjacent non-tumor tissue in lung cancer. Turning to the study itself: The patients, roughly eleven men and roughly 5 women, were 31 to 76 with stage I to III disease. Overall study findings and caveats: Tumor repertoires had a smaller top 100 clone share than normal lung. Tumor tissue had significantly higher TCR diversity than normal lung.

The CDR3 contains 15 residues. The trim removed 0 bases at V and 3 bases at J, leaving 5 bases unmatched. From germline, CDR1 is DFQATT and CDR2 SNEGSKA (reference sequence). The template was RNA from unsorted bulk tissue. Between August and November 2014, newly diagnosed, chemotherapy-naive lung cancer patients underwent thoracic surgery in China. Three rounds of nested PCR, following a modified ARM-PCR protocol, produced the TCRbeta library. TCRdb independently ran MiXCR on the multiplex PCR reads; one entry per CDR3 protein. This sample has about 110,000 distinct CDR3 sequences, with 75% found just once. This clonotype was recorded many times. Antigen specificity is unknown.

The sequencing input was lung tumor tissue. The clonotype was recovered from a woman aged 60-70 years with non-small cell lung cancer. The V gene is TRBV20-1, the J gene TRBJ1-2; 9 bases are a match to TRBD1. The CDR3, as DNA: TGCAGTGCTAGAGATAGGACAGGGGTTGACTATGGCTACACCTTC. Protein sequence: CSARDRTGVDYGYTF.